These 8 T cell receptor beta chains were sequenced from one sample in a study of CDR3 diversity in severe acne. TCRdb re-called the PCR reads through MiXCR, storing one row per CDR3 protein. The sample holds over 100,000 distinct CDR3 sequences, roughly half seen once. The specimen sequenced was blood. The receptors were gathered from a male donor with acne.

The gene calls are TRBV5-6 and TRBJ1-3; possible D gene TRBD1, 5 bases. From germline, CDR1 is SGHDT and CDR2 YYEEEE. This CDR3 is 15 amino acids long. Trimming took 1 base from V and 2 from J, leaving 10 bases between them. CDR3 DNA: TGTGCCAGCAGCTTGAGCAGGGATCCTGGAAACACCATATATTTT. It codes for CASSLSRDPGNTIYF.

There are a few counts of this clonotype. The chain couples TRBV20-1 to TRBJ1-1; no clear D gene. Germline CDR1 is DFQATT and CDR2 is SNEGSKA (reference sequence). V lost 3 bases to trimming and J lost 4 bases, with 15 bases between them. The CDR3 runs to 14 residues. CDR3 sequence reads: CSASSRTLLTEAFF. The CDR3 nucleotides read TGCAGTGCTAGTTCGCGGACCCTACTCACTGAAGCTTTCTTT.

Details on this clonotype: This may come from a read error, since a much larger clone is one base off. The CDR3 sequence is CSAREPNGMSIQYF. In DNA form, the CDR3 reads TGCAGTGCTAGAGAGCCTAACGGGATGAGCATTCAGTACTTC. The gene calls are TRBV20-1 and TRBJ2-4, with a tentative D call TRBD2 (5 bases). Germline V gives CDR1 DFQATT, CDR2 SNEGSKA (reference sequence). The CDR3 is 14 residues long. V shed 0 bases and J shed 9 bases, with 15 bases lying between them.

This clonotype has a handful of counts. The rearrangement links TRBV9 to TRBJ2-6; no reliable D call. The germline CDR1 and CDR2 sequences are SGDLS and YYNGEE. There are 15 residues in the CDR3. V lost 5 bases and J lost 0, with 9 bases in between. Written as DNA, the CDR3 is TGTGCCAGCAGAGGACGGCGCTCTGGGGCCAACGTCCTGACTTTC. Translating it yields CASRGRRSGANVLTF.

This chain uses TRBV2 with TRBJ1-4; 7 bases fit TRBD1. The trim removed 6 bases at V and 5 bases at J, leaving 18 bases unmatched. This CDR3 has 18 amino acids. Germline CDR1 and CDR2: SNHLY and FYNNEI. The CDR3 is CASSVRSWIDRANEKLFF. The DNA for the CDR3 is TGTGCCAGCAGCGTTCGGAGTTGGATTGACAGGGCGAATGAAAAACTGTTTTTT.

This clonotype was recorded at least ten times. The chain joins TRBV2 to TRBJ1-2; 10 positions match TRBD1. CDR3 length equals 15 residues. With V trimmed by 8 bases and J by 4 bases, 10 bases remained unmatched. Germline values: CDR1 SNHLY, CDR2 FYNNEI. This chain's CDR3 is CASRRDRGRGYGYTF. In nucleotides, the CDR3 is TGTGCCAGCCGGCGAGACAGGGGGCGCGGCTATGGCTACACCTTC. Together with reference TRBV2 and TRBJ1-2, the CDR3 gives the full variable domain: EPEVTQTPSHQVTQMGQEVILRCVPISNHLYFYWYRQILGQKVEFLVSFYNNEISEKSEIFDDQFSVERPDGSNFTLKIRSTKLEDSAMYFCASRRDRGRGYGYTFGSGTRLTVV.

This chain links TRBV12-3 or TRBV12-4 with TRBJ2-3; D gene uncertain. Trimming removed 1 base at V and 2 bases at J, with 7 bases between. The CDR3 totals 14 residues. CDR3 nucleotide sequence: TGTGCCAGCAGTTTAGGGACCCACACAGATACGCAGTATTTT. Translated, it gives CASSLGTHTDTQYF.

The rearrangement joins TRBV6-5 to TRBJ1-2; a possible D gene is TRBD1 (5 bases). The V end was cut by 6 bases, the J end by 1 base, with 9 bases between. CDR1 is MNHEY and CDR2 is SVGAGI in the germline V gene. The CDR3 sequence is 13 residues long. This CDR3 is CASRADSNYGYTF. The CDR3 coding sequence is TGTGCCAGCAGAGCAGACAGTAACTATGGCTACACCTTC.